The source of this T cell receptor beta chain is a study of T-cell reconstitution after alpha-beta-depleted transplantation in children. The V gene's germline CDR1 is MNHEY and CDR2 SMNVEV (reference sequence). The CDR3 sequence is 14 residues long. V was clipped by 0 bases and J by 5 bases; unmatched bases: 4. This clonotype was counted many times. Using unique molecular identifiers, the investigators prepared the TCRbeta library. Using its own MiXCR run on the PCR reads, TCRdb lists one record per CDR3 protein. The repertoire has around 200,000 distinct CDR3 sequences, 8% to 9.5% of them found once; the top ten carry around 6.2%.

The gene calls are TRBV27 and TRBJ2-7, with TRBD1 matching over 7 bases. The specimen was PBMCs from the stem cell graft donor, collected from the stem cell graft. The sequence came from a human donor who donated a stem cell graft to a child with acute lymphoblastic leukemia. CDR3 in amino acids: CASSLSRQGNEQYF. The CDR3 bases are TGTGCCAGCAGTTTATCCCGACAGGGAAACGAGCAGTACTTC.